The 12 T cell receptor beta chains reported below all come from one sample, sequenced in a study of blood T cell repertoires in COVID-19. This table comes from immunoSEQ multiplex PCR, and its TCRdb copy is limited to in-frame clones, with some not included. This sample has under 95,000 clones, with roughly 87% found just once. Sample: peripheral blood. Receptors originate from a woman aged 45 to 65 with acute or convalescent COVID-19.

The genes are TRBV19 and TRBJ1-3; D not resolved. The germline CDR1 and CDR2 sequences are LNHDA and SQIVND (reference sequence). The CDR3 length is 15 residues. V lost 4 bases to trimming and J lost 0 bases, with 10 bases between them. The DNA of the CDR3 is TGTGCCAGTAGTACCCTTGATAGCTCTGGAAACACCATATATTTT. Protein sequence: CASSTLDSSGNTIYF.

The chain links TRBV7-2 to TRBJ1-2; possibly TRBD1 for D (5 bases). Germline assignment: CDR1 SGHTA and CDR2 FQGNSA. Trimming stripped 5 bases from V and 8 bases from J, with 15 bases between. The CDR3 contains 13 residues. The CDR3 spells CASSVQGYEGYTF. The CDR3 coding sequence is TGTGCCAGCAGCGTTCAGGGTTACGAAGGCTACACCTTC.

This sequence joins TRBV28 and TRBJ1-4; no clear D gene. Trimming pared 4 bases from V and 5 bases from J, leaving 11 bases between. The CDR3 contains 14 residues. Germline V gives CDR1 MDHEN, CDR2 SYDVKM. In nucleotides, the CDR3 is TGTGCCAGCAGTTCCCCAGGCAACAATGAAAAACTGTTTTTT. This sequence encodes CASSSPGNNEKLFF.

The chain joins TRBV10-3 to TRBJ1-5; tentatively, D is TRBD1 (5 bases). Germline CDR1 reads ENHRY; CDR2 reads SYGVKD. With 0 bases removed from V and 2 bases from J, the gap between germline ends came to 11 bases. CDR3 length: 16 residues. CDR3 nucleotide sequence: TGTGCCATCAGTGAGTCTAGGGGTCACGGCAATCAGCCCCAGCATTTT. Its translation is CAISESRGHGNQPQHF.

This chain links TRBV6-5 with TRBJ2-7; D unresolved. V was clipped by 1 base and J by 5 bases, with 3 bases between them. The CDR3 has 11 amino acids. Germline CDR1 and CDR2: MNHEY and SVGAGI. CDR3 nucleotide sequence: TGTGCCAGCAGTTACTTCAACGAGCAGTACTTC. It encodes CASSYFNEQYF.

This sequence joins TRBV28 and TRBJ1-4; D remains unclear. The CDR3 is made up of 14 amino acids. The V and J ends lost 3 bases and 0 bases respectively, with 5 bases between them. Germline assignment: CDR1 MDHEN and CDR2 SYDVKM. The CDR3 region has the DNA TGTGCCAGCAGTTTTTACTCAACTAATGAAAAACTGTTTTTT. Encoded protein: CASSFYSTNEKLFF.

The chain's CDR3 is CASSSDGTGETQYF. As DNA, the CDR3 is TGCGCCAGCAGCTCGGACGGGACAGGGGAGACCCAGTACTTC. The chain recombines TRBV5-1 with TRBJ2-5, with 9 bases identical to TRBD1. Germline-derived CDR1 and CDR2 are SGHRS and YFSETQ. This CDR3 has 14 amino acids. The trim removed 3 bases at V and 5 bases at J, leaving 5 bases unmatched. Combining the CDR3 with reference TRBV5-1 and TRBJ2-5 gives the whole variable domain KAGVTQTPRYLIKTRGQQVTLSCSPISGHRSVSWYQQTPGQGLQFLFEYFSETQRNKGNFPGRFSGRQFSNSRSEMNVSTLELGDSALYLCASSSDGTGETQYFGPGTRLLVL.

CDR3 sequence (DNA): TGTGCCAGCAGGGGAGTAACAGATACGCAGTATTTT. It translates to CASRGVTDTQYF. The V gene is TRBV6-5, the J gene TRBJ2-3, with D possibly matching TRBD2 (5 bases). The germline V gene has CDR1 MNHEY and CDR2 SVGAGI. The CDR3 consists of 12 residues. The V end was cut by 6 bases, the J end by 3 bases, with 7 bases between.

The V call is TRBV6-6, the J call TRBJ2-1; tentative D call: TRBD2 (6 bases). Trimming took 1 base from V and 4 from J, leaving 14 bases between them. There are 16 residues in the CDR3. From germline, CDR1 is MNHNY and CDR2 SVGAGI (reference sequence). CDR3 loop: CASSYFGEEGYNEQFF. DNA of the CDR3: TGTGCCAGCAGTTACTTTGGGGAGGAGGGATACAATGAGCAGTTCTTC.

V usage is TRBV20-1 and J usage is TRBJ1-2, with a weak D call TRBD1 (5 bases). Trimming removed 3 bases at V and 4 bases at J, with 12 bases between. CDR1 and CDR2 from the germline V gene are DFQATT and SNEGSKA (reference sequence). This CDR3 has 13 residues. Here the CDR3 DNA reads TGCAGTGCTAGTCGGCAGGGCCCCTATGGCTACACCTTC. It translates to CSASRQGPYGYTF.

The chain joins TRBV7-6 to TRBJ1-5, with a weak D call TRBD1 (5 bases). This CDR3 is 14 amino acids long. From germline, CDR1 is SGHVS and CDR2 FNYEAQ. Trimming removed 5 bases at V and 2 bases at J, with 10 bases between. This chain's CDR3 is CASSLAGGNQPQHF. In nucleotides, the CDR3 is TGTGCCAGCAGCCTGGCGGGGGGCAATCAGCCCCAGCATTTT.

The chain is built from TRBV28 and TRBJ1-2, with no clear D. The ends were cut back, 8 bases at V and 2 bases at J, with 9 bases in the middle. Germline V CDR1 and CDR2: MDHEN, SYDVKM. This CDR3 has 12 amino acids. CDR3 DNA: TGTGCCAGCGGAGGTCTGAACTATGGCTACACCTTC. This gives the protein CASGGLNYGYTF.